Below are 6 T cell receptor beta chains sequenced from a single sample in a study of Ad26.COV2.S vaccination and SARS-CoV-2 variants. As for treatment: about 20 received Ad26.COV2.S at low or high dose, single or two shots; about five received placebo; per-sample allocation not given. The samples date from day 63 after the first vaccine or placebo injection. The protocol was immunoSEQ multiplex PCR, while the TCRdb copy is restricted to in-frame clones and leaves out a portion. This repertoire shows approximately 400,000 clones, approximately 81% found once; its top ten account for less than 4%. This material consisted of peripheral blood, taken in a trial of Ad26.COV2.S vaccine versus placebo. The receptors originated from a person between 18 and 65 years old who received the Ad26.COV2.S COVID-19 vaccine or a placebo.

This chain connects TRBV6-5 to TRBJ1-1; D is uncertain. V shed 0 bases and J shed 10 bases, with 12 bases lying between them. From germline, CDR1 is MNHEY and CDR2 SVGAGI. The CDR3 length is 13 residues. This chain's CDR3 is CASSYSVTGGAFF. In DNA form, the CDR3 reads TGTGCCAGCAGTTACTCGGTTACGGGTGGAGCTTTCTTT.

The rearrangement links TRBV20-1 to TRBJ2-5, with 8 bases matching TRBD1. The CDR3 spans 13 residues. V dropped 3 bases and J dropped 1; count of bases not matched to a gene: 1. The germline gives CDR1 DFQATT, CDR2 SNEGSKA (reference sequence). CDR3 nucleotides: TGCAGTGCTAGTGACAGGGGCCAAGAGACCCAGTACTTC. Protein product: CSASDRGQETQYF.

V and J are TRBV11-3 and TRBJ2-1; TRBD2 aligns across 11 bases. CDR1 and CDR2 from the germline V gene are SGHNT and YENEEA. With 1 base clipped from V and 5 bases from J, the junction kept 1 base outside the gene matches. This CDR3 is 15 amino acids long. The CDR3 region is CASSLVAGGNNEQFF. The CDR3 nucleotides read TGTGCCAGCAGCTTAGTAGCGGGGGGGAACAATGAGCAGTTCTTC.

This chain joins TRBV3-1 (or the pseudogene TRBV3-2) and TRBJ1-2, with a tentative D call TRBD1 (5 bases). CDR3 length: 14 amino acids. Germline loops: CDR1 LGHDT, CDR2 YNNKEL (reference sequence). V lost 0 bases to trimming and J lost 4 bases, with 9 bases between them. DNA for the CDR3: TGTGCCAGCAGCCAAGAACAGGTTTTCTATGGCTACACCTTC. Protein product: CASSQEQVFYGYTF.

The rearrangement links TRBV29-1 to TRBJ2-7, with TRBD2 matching 15 bases. After removal of 7 bases from V and 6 bases from J, the junction contained 4 bases not matched to a gene. This CDR3 region has 13 residues. Per the germline V gene, CDR1 is SQVTM and CDR2 is ANQGSEA. The CDR3 nucleotides are TGCAGCGCTAGGACTAGCGGGAGGGCCGAGCAGTACTTC. Amino acid sequence: CSARTSGRAEQYF.

This clone was picked up a small number of times. V is TRBV5-5 and J is TRBJ1-5; 9 bases are a match to TRBD1. Germline V lookup: CDR1 SGHKS, CDR2 YYEKEE (reference sequence). Trimming took 4 bases from V and 8 from J; bases not matched to a gene: 4. The CDR3 contains 13 residues. The CDR3 protein is CASSKDRGKPQHF. The CDR3 DNA follows: TGTGCCAGCAGCAAGGACAGGGGAAAGCCCCAGCATTTT.